A single sample gave rise to the 6 T cell receptor beta chains below, sequenced in a study. Using its own MiXCR run on the 5' RACE reads, TCRdb lists one record per CDR3 protein. The sample holds tens of thousands of distinct CDR3 sequences; 28% are singletons and the top ten take less than 3.5%. The sequencing sample was made of tumor-infiltrating memory CD4+ T cells sorted from the breast tumor. The sample's subset: memory CD4+ T cells, CD4+CD45RO+CD25-. The receptors come from a female donor with breast cancer.

This clonotype was recorded only once. The rearrangement joins TRBV6-1 to TRBJ1-5; D is possibly TRBD1 (6 bases). The V gene's germline CDR1 is MNHNS and CDR2 SASEGT. The V end lost 6 bases, the J end lost 6 bases, and 15 bases lay between the germline ends. CDR3 size: 14 residues. The CDR3 DNA reads TGTGCCAGCAGGGTCGGGGGGCATGGTCAGCCCCAGCATTTT. It specifies CASRVGGHGQPQHF.

The count of this clonotype is one. The chain joins TRBV7-9 to TRBJ1-6; D unresolved. The ends were cut back, 5 bases at V and 14 bases at J, with 19 bases in the middle. This CDR3 has 14 residues. Looked up from germline, CDR1 is SEHNR and CDR2 is FQNEAQ (reference sequence). CDR3 DNA sequence: TGTGCCAGCAGCCAGGACGGGCTCGGGATAACCCTCCACTTT. This sequence encodes CASSQDGLGITLHF.

This clonotype was seen a handful of times. The chain has TRBV6-5 and TRBJ1-1; weak D call: TRBD1 (6 bases). CDR3 length: 16 residues. V dropped 6 bases and J dropped 1 base, with 18 bases sitting between them. Germline V gene data show CDR1 as MNHEY and CDR2 as SVGAGI. The CDR3 loop is CASSYRTGFANTEAFF. DNA of the CDR3: TGTGCCAGCAGCTACCGAACAGGGTTTGCGAACACTGAAGCTTTCTTT.

This clonotype was observed at least ten times. The chain has TRBV4-2 and TRBJ2-7; a weak D match, TRBD1 (6 bases). CDR3 length equals 15 residues. Germline V gene sequence: CDR1 LGHNA, CDR2 YNFKEQ. V gave up 4 bases and J gave up 0 bases, with 13 bases separating them. CDR3 residues: CASSLRQESSYEQYF. CDR3 coding DNA: TGTGCCAGCAGCCTACGACAGGAAAGCTCCTACGAGCAGTACTTC.

This chain joins TRBV18 and TRBJ1-5; D unresolved. The germline CDR1 and CDR2 sequences are KGHSH and LQKENI. The CDR3 totals 13 residues. Between the trimmed V and J ends, which lost 3 bases and 5 bases, there was a span of 8 bases. Here the CDR3 reads CASSPLRDQPQHF. DNA of the CDR3: TGTGCCAGCTCACCTCTGAGAGATCAGCCCCAGCATTTT.

This chain joins TRBV7-9 and TRBJ1-1; no firm D call. V was trimmed by 4 bases and J by 5 bases, leaving 17 bases between them. This CDR3 spans 15 amino acids. Germline V gene lookup returns CDR1 SEHNR and CDR2 FQNEAQ (reference sequence). CDR3 nucleotides: TGTGCCAGCAGCTCCCCCCAGCTTGCCCCGACTGAAGCTTTCTTT. This gives the protein CASSSPQLAPTEAFF.